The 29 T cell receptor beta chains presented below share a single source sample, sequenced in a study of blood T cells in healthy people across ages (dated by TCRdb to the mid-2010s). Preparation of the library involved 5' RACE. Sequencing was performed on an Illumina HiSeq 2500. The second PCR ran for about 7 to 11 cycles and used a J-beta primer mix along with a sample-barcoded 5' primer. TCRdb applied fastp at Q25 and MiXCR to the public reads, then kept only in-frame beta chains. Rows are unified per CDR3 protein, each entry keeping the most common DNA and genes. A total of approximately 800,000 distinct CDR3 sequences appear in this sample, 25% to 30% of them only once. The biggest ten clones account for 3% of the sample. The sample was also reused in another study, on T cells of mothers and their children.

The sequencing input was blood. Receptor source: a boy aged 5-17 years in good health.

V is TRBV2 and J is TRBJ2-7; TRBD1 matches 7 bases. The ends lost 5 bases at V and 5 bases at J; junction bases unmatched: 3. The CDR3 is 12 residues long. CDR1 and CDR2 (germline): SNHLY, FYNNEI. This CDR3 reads CASSNRGDEQYF. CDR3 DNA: TGTGCCAGCAGTAACAGGGGCGACGAGCAGTACTTC.

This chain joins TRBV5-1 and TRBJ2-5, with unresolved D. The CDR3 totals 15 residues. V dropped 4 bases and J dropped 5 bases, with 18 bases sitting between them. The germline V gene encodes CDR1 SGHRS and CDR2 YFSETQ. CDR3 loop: CASSRWPGLGETQYF. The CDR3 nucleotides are TGCGCCAGCAGCCGTTGGCCTGGGCTTGGGGAGACCCAGTACTTC.

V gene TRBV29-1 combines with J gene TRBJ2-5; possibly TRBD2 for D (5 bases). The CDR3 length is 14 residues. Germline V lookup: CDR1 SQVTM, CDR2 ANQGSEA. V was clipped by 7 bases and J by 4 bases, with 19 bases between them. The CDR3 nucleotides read TGCAGCGCTCCTGAGAGGGCGGATCGAGAGACCCAGTACTTC. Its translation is CSAPERADRETQYF.

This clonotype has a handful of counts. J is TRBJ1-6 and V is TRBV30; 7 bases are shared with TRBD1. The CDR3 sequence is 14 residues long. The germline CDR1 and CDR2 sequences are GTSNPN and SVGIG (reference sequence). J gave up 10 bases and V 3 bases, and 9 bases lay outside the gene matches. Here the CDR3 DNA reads TGTGCCTGGAGCACAGGGGAAGTCGGGTCACCCCTCCACTTT. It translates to CAWSTGEVGSPLHF. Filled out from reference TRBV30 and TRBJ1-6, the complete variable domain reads SQTIHQWPATLVQPVGSPLSLECTVEGTSNPNLYWYRQAAGRGLQLLFYSVGIGQISSEVPQNLSASRPQDRQFILSSKKLLLSDSGFYLCAWSTGEVGSPLHFGNGTRLTVT.

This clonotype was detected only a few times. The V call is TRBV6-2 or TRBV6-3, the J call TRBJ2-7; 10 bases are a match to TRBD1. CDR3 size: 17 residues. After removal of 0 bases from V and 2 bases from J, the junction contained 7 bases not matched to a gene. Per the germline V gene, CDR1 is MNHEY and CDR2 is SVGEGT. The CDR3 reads CASSYSRPGQGTYEQYF. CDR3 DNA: TGTGCCAGCAGTTACTCCAGACCGGGACAGGGGACCTACGAGCAGTACTTC.

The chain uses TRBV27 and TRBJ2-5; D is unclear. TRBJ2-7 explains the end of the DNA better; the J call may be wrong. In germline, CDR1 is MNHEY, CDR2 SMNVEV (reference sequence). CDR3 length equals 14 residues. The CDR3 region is CASSLLGPAYEQYF. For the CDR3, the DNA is TGTGCCAGCAGTTTATTGGGCCCAGCCTACGAGCAGTACTTC.

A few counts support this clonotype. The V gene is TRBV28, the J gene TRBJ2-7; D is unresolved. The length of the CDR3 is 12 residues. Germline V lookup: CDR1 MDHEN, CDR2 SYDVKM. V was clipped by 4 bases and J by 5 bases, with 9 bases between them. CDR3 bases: TGTGCCAGCAGTTCAAGCAAGGACGAGCAGTACTTC. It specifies CASSSSKDEQYF.

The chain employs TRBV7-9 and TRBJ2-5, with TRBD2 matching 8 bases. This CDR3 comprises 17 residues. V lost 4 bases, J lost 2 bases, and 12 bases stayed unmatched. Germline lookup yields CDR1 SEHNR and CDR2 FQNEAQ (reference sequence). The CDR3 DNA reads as TGTGCCAGCAGCTCCACCTTTGCGGGGGGCTGGCAAGAGACCCAGTACTTC. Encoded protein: CASSSTFAGGWQETQYF.

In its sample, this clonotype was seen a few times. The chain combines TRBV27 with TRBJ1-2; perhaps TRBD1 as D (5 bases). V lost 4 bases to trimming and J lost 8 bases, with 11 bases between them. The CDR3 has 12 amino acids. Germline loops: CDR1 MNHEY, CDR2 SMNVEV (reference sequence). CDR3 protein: CASSSGREGYTF. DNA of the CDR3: TGTGCCAGCAGTTCCGGCAGGGAAGGCTACACCTTC.

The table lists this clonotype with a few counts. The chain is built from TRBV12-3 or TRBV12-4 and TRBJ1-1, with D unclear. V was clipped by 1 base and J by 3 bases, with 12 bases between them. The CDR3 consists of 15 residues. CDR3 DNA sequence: TGTGCCAGCAGTTTAGATCCCGTTACAGACACTGAAGCTTTCTTT. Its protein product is CASSLDPVTDTEAFF.

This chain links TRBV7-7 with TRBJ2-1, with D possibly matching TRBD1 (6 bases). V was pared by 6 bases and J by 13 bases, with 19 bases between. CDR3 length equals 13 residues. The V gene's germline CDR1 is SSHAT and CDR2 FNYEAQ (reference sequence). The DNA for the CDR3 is TGTGCCAGCAGTTCGGACAGCTTTGGCCGTCAGTTCTTC. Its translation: CASSSDSFGRQFF.

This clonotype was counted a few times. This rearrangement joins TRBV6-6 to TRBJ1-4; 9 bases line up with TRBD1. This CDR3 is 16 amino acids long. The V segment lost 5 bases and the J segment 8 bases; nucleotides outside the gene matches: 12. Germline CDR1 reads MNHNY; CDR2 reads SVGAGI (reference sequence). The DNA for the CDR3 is TGTGCCAGCAGTCGCGGGACAGGGAGGATTGGCGAAAAACTGTTTTTT. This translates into CASSRGTGRIGEKLFF.

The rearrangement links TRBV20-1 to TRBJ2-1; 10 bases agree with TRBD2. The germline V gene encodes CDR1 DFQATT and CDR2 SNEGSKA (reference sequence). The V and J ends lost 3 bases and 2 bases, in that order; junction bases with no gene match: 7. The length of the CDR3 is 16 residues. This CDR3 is CSASGSLAGTYNEQFF. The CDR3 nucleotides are TGCAGTGCTAGTGGATCACTAGCGGGGACCTACAATGAGCAGTTCTTC.

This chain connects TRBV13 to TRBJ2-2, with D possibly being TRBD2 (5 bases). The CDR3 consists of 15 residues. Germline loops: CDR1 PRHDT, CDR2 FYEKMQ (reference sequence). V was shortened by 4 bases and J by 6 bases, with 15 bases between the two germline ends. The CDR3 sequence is CASSSGLGHAGELFF. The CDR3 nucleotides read TGTGCCAGCAGCTCCGGACTGGGTCACGCCGGGGAGCTGTTTTTT. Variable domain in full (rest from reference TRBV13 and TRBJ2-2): AAGVIQSPRHLIKEKRETATLKCYPIPRHDTVYWYQQGPGQDPQFLISFYEKMQSDKGSIPDRFSAQQFSDYHSELNMSSLELGDSALYFCASSSGLGHAGELFFGEGSRLTVL.

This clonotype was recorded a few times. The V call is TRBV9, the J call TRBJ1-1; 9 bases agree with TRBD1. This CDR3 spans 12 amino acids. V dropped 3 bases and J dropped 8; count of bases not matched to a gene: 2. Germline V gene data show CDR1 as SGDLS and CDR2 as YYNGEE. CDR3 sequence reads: CASSGQGEEAFF. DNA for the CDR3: TGTGCCAGCAGCGGACAGGGGGAAGAAGCTTTCTTT.

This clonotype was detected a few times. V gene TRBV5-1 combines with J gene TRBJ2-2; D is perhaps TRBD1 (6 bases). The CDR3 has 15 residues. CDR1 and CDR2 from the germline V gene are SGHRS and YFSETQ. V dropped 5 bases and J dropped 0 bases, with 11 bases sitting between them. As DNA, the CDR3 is TGCGCCAGCAGAAATAGGACAGCGAACACCGGGGAGCTGTTTTTT. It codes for CASRNRTANTGELFF. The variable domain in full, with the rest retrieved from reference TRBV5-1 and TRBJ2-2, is KAGVTQTPRYLIKTRGQQVTLSCSPISGHRSVSWYQQTPGQGLQFLFEYFSETQRNKGNFPGRFSGRQFSNSRSEMNVSTLELGDSALYLCASRNRTANTGELFFGEGSRLTVL.

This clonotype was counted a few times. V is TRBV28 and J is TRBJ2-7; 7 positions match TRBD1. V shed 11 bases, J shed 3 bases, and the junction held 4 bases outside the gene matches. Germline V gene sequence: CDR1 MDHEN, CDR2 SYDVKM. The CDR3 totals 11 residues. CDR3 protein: CAAQGIYEQYF. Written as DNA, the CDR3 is TGTGCCGCACAGGGGATCTACGAGCAGTACTTC.

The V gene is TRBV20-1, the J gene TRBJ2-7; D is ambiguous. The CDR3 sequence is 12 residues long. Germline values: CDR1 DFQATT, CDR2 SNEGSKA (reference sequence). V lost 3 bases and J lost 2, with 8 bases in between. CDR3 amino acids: CSASLRTYEQYF. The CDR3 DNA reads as TGCAGTGCTAGTTTGCGCACCTACGAGCAGTACTTC.

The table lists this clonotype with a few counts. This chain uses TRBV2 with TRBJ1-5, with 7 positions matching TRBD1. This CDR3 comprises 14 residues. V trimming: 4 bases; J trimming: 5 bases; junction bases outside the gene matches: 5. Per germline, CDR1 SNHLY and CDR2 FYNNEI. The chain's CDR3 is CASSARQGHQPQHF. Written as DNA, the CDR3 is TGTGCCAGCAGTGCAAGACAGGGACATCAGCCCCAGCATTTT.

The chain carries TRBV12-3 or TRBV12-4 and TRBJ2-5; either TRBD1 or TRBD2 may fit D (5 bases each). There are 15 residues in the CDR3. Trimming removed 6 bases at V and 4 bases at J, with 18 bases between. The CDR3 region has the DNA TGTGCCAGCAGCACCGGGACGGGTAATAGAGAGACCCAGTACTTC. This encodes CASSTGTGNRETQYF.

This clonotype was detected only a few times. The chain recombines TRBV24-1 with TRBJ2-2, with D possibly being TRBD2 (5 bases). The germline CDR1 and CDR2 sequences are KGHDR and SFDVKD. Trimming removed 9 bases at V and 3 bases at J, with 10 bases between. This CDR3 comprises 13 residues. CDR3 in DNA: TGTGCCACCTCGCGAGGGTACACCGGGGAGCTGTTTTTT. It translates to CATSRGYTGELFF.

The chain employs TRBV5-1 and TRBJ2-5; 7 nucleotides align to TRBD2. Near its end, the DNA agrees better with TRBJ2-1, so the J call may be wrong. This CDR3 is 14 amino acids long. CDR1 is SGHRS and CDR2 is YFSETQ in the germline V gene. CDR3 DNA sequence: TGCGCCAGCAGCTTGGGAGCGGGGCCTCATGAGCAGTTCTTC. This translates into CASSLGAGPHEQFF.

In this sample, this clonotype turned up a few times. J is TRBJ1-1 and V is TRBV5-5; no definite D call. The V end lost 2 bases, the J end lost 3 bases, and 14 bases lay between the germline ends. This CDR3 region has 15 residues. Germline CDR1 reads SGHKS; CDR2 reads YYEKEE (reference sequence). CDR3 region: CASSFGSQRDTEAFF. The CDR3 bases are TGTGCCAGCAGCTTTGGTAGCCAGAGGGACACTGAAGCTTTCTTT.

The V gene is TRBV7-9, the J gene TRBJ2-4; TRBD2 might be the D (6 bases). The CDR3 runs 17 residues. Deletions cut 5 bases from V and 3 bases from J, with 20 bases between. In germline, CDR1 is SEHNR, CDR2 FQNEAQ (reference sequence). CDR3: CASSDPRESKDKNIQYF. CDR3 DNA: TGTGCCAGCAGCGACCCGCGGGAAAGCAAGGACAAAAACATTCAGTACTTC.

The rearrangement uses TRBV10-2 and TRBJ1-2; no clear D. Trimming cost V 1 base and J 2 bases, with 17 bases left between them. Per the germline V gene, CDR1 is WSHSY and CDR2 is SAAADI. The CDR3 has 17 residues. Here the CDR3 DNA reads TGCGCCAGCAGTGAGTATATAAGGCAGTCGACGAACTATGGCTACACCTTC. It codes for CASSEYIRQSTNYGYTF.

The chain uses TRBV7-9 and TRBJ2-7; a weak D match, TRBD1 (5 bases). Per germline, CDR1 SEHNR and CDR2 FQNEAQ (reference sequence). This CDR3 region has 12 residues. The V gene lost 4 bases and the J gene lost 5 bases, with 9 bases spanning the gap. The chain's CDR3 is CASSSRGHEQYF. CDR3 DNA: TGTGCCAGCAGCTCTAGGGGCCACGAGCAGTACTTC.

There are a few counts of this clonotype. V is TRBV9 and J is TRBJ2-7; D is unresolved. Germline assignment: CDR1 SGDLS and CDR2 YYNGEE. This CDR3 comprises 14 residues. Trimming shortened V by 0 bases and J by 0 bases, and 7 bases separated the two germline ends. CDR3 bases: TGTGCCAGCAGCGTAGGGGTAAGCTCCTACGAGCAGTACTTC. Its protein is CASSVGVSSYEQYF. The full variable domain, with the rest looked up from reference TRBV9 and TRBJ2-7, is DSGVTQTPKHLITATGQRVTLRCSPRSGDLSVYWYQQSLDQGLQFLIQYYNGEERAKGNILERFSAQQFPDLHSELNLSSLELGDSALYFCASSVGVSSYEQYFGPGTRLTVT.

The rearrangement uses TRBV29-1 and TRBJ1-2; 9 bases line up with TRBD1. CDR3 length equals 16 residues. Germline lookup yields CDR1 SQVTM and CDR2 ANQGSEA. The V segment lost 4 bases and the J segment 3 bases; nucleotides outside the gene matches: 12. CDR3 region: CSVGGDKQGAYYGYTF. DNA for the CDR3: TGCAGCGTTGGGGGAGACAAACAGGGGGCCTACTATGGCTACACCTTC.

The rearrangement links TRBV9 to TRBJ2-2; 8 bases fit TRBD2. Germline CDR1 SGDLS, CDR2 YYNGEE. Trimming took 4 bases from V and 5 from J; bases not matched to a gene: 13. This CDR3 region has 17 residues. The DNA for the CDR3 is TGTGCCAGCAGCATCTCCGGGGGGGTACCCCTTACCGGGGAGCTGTTTTTT. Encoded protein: CASSISGGVPLTGELFF.